The 28 T cell receptor beta chains presented below share a single source sample, sequenced in a study of CD4 T cells in relation to SARS-CoV-2 and coronaviruses. Profiling relied on immunoSEQ multiplex PCR, and the TCRdb table lists in-frame clones only, not all of them. The table lists tens of thousands of clones, under 90% of them singletons. Their antigens remain unidentified. Specimen: naive CD4+ T cells from PBMCs, cultured in vitro. Stated subset: naive CD4+ T cells isolated by negative enrichment. Receptor source: an adult with COVID-19.

The sample holds a few counts of this clone. The chain joins TRBV7-9 to TRBJ2-1, with 8 bases matching TRBD1. The CDR3 is made up of 14 amino acids. The germline V gene has CDR1 SEHNR and CDR2 FQNEAQ (reference sequence). V lost 5 bases to trimming and J lost 8 bases; unmatched junction nucleotides: 8. CDR3 nucleotides: TGTGCCAGCAGCACCCGGACAGGGAGCGATGAGCAGTTCTTC. Amino acid sequence: CASSTRTGSDEQFF.

This chain uses TRBV7-6 with TRBJ2-1, with 8 nucleotides matching TRBD2. V shed 2 bases, J shed 0 bases, and the junction held 9 bases outside the gene matches. In germline, CDR1 is SGHVS, CDR2 FNYEAQ. The CDR3 has 18 amino acids. CDR3 sequence: CASSLPLATSGSYNEQFF. CDR3 nucleotides: TGTGCCAGCAGCTTACCTCTTGCTACTAGCGGCTCCTACAATGAGCAGTTCTTC.

The rearrangement joins TRBV5-5 to TRBJ2-7; no clear D gene. The CDR3 has 14 residues. The germline V and J ends were trimmed by 1 base and 10 bases, with 18 bases remaining between them. Germline lookup yields CDR1 SGHKS and CDR2 YYEKEE (reference sequence). CDR3 protein: CASSLSQVAKEQYF. CDR3 nucleotides: TGTGCCAGCAGCTTGAGCCAGGTAGCCAAGGAACAGTACTTC.

This sequence joins TRBV9 and TRBJ2-2; D gene uncertain. Per the germline V gene, CDR1 is SGDLS and CDR2 is YYNGEE. Trimming took off 2 bases at V and 4 bases at J, with 12 bases between the two ends. The CDR3 is 15 residues long. CDR3 nucleotides: TGTGCCAGCAGCGTCGACCCGAAAATCACCGGGGAGCTGTTTTTT. It codes for CASSVDPKITGELFF.

This clone was counted once. This rearrangement joins TRBV24-1 to TRBJ2-1, with 7 bases matching TRBD2. J was trimmed by 0 bases and V by 4 bases; bases with no gene match: 5. This CDR3 region has 16 residues. The germline CDR1 and CDR2 sequences are KGHDR and SFDVKD. Written as DNA, the CDR3 is TGTGCCACCAGTGAATCTAGCGGATCCTCCTACAATGAGCAGTTCTTC. The encoded protein is CATSESSGSSYNEQFF.

This sequence joins TRBV7-8 and TRBJ1-4; D is unclear. Looked up from germline, CDR1 is SGHVS and CDR2 is FQNEAQ. V dropped 3 bases and J dropped 7 bases, with 12 bases sitting between them. There are 14 residues in the CDR3. CDR3 sequence reads: CASSFGDFSEKLFF. As DNA, the CDR3 is TGTGCCAGCAGCTTTGGGGATTTCAGTGAAAAACTGTTTTTT.

The genes are TRBV5-1 and TRBJ2-1; 11 bases match TRBD2. The CDR3 is made up of 14 amino acids. Germline assignment: CDR1 SGHRS and CDR2 YFSETQ. After removal of 5 bases from V and 7 bases from J, the junction contained 5 bases not matched to a gene. CDR3 protein: CASRRTSGLNEQFF. CDR3 in DNA: TGCGCCAGCAGGCGGACTAGCGGGCTGAATGAGCAGTTCTTC. Full variable domain (rest looked up from reference TRBV5-1 and TRBJ2-1): KAGVTQTPRYLIKTRGQQVTLSCSPISGHRSVSWYQQTPGQGLQFLFEYFSETQRNKGNFPGRFSGRQFSNSRSEMNVSTLELGDSALYLCASRRTSGLNEQFFGPGTRLTVL.

J is TRBJ2-3 and V is TRBV18; the match to TRBD2 covers 10 bases. Unmatched junction bases numbered 9, after V lost 3 bases and J lost 6 bases. Germline V gene sequence: CDR1 KGHSH, CDR2 LQKENI. This CDR3 spans 16 amino acids. The CDR3 DNA reads TGTGCCAGCTCACCGACTGCTAGCGGGAGTGGGGATACGCAGTATTTT. This encodes CASSPTASGSGDTQYF. The variable domain in full, with the rest retrieved from reference TRBV18 and TRBJ2-3, is NAGVMQNPRHLVRRRGQEARLRCSPMKGHSHVYWYRQLPEEGLKFMVYLQKENIIDESGMPKERFSAEFPKEGPSILRIQQVVRGDSAAYFCASSPTASGSGDTQYFGPGTRLTVL.

The J gene is TRBJ2-5, the V gene TRBV24-1; unclear D gene. The germline gives CDR1 KGHDR, CDR2 SFDVKD. V was clipped by 1 base and J by 1 base, with 0 bases between them. This CDR3 has 12 amino acids. CDR3 in amino acids: CATSDFQETQYF. CDR3 bases: TGTGCCACCAGTGATTTCCAAGAGACCCAGTACTTC.

The genes are TRBV28 and TRBJ2-1; a weak D match, TRBD1 (6 bases). V gave up 6 bases and J gave up 6 bases, with 21 bases separating them. The CDR3 extends over 16 amino acids. Germline V gives CDR1 MDHEN, CDR2 SYDVKM. The CDR3 sequence: CASSPRPGHSANEQFF. The CDR3 DNA reads as TGTGCCAGCAGCCCCCGGCCGGGACATTCCGCCAATGAGCAGTTCTTC.

The J gene is TRBJ2-2, the V gene TRBV9; TRBD1 is a possible D gene (6 bases). Trimming cost V 3 bases and J 7 bases, with 16 bases left between them. Germline V gene lookup returns CDR1 SGDLS and CDR2 YYNGEE. This CDR3 region has 15 residues. CDR3 sequence: CASSARTDIGGELFF. DNA of the CDR3: TGTGCCAGCAGCGCACGGACAGACATCGGCGGGGAGCTGTTTTTT.

The chain combines TRBV7-3 with TRBJ2-5; D uncertain. CDR1 SGHTA and CDR2 FQGTGA come from the germline V gene. The CDR3 extends over 15 amino acids. The V gene lost 1 base and the J gene lost 5 bases, with 14 bases spanning the gap. The CDR3 spells CASSLMGHEGETQYF. The CDR3 DNA sequence: TGTGCCAGCAGCTTAATGGGCCACGAAGGGGAGACCCAGTACTTC.

The chain carries TRBV6-6 and TRBJ1-4, with 9 nucleotides matching TRBD1. The germline V gene has CDR1 MNHNY and CDR2 SVGAGI (reference sequence). Losses at the gene ends were 5 bases for V and 7 bases for J; bases not matched to a gene: 8. This CDR3 has 15 residues. The chain's CDR3 is CASSPAGQGLEKLFF. CDR3 coding DNA: TGTGCCAGCAGTCCTGCGGGACAGGGTCTTGAAAAACTGTTTTTT.

This rearrangement joins TRBV28 to TRBJ2-3, with D unresolved. Between the trimmed V and J ends, which lost 6 bases and 0 bases, there was a span of 10 bases. Germline V gene sequence: CDR1 MDHEN, CDR2 SYDVKM. The CDR3 is 14 residues long. CDR3 region: CASSAPSSTDTQYF. The CDR3 DNA reads as TGTGCCAGCAGCGCACCTTCGAGCACAGATACGCAGTATTTT.

This clone has just one count. The chain links TRBV7-3 to TRBJ2-1, with D possibly being TRBD1 (6 bases). Germline CDR1 reads SGHTA; CDR2 reads FQGTGA. The CDR3 totals 15 residues. V lost 1 base to trimming and J lost 1 base, with 8 bases between them. Here the CDR3 DNA reads TGTGCCAGCAGCTTAAAAGGGGGTTCCTACAATGAGCAGTTCTTC. Its translation: CASSLKGGSYNEQFF.

The chain couples TRBV5-1 to TRBJ2-3; D is perhaps TRBD2 (6 bases). This CDR3 spans 15 amino acids. V was clipped by 3 bases and J by 2 bases, with 13 bases between them. Looked up from germline, CDR1 is SGHRS and CDR2 is YFSETQ. The DNA of the CDR3 is TGCGCCAGCAGCTGGACCGGGACTGACACAGATACGCAGTATTTT. It encodes CASSWTGTDTDTQYF.

The V gene is TRBV27, the J gene TRBJ2-1, with a possible D match to TRBD2 (5 bases). The V gene's germline CDR1 is MNHEY and CDR2 SMNVEV (reference sequence). V gave up 3 bases and J gave up 6 bases, with 30 bases separating them. The CDR3 has 20 residues. CDR3 bases: TGTGCCAGCAGTTTCCTCCCGGGAAGTTTCTCCGAGTTGGTGCTCAATGAGCAGTTCTTC. Its translation: CASSFLPGSFSELVLNEQFF.

The CDR3 reads CASSPTTLGGHRRELFF. Here the CDR3 DNA reads TGTGCCAGCAGTCCCACCACGCTGGGGGGACACCGTCGGGAGCTGTTTTTT. V gene TRBV28 combines with J gene TRBJ2-2; the D call may be TRBD1 or TRBD2 (6 bases each). V lost 5 bases and J lost 9, with 25 bases in between. Germline V gene sequence: CDR1 MDHEN, CDR2 SYDVKM. The CDR3 is 17 residues long.

Notes on this clone: This CDR3 is also generated by other DNA sequences in the sample. The genes are TRBV18 and TRBJ2-5; D remains ambiguous. CDR1 is KGHSH, CDR2 LQKENI, per germline. This CDR3 is 12 amino acids long. V dropped 1 base and J dropped 4 bases, with 4 bases sitting between them. CDR3 sequence: CASSPRGETQYF. The CDR3 coding sequence is TGTGCCAGCTCACCACGGGGAGAGACCCAGTACTTC. The complete variable domain, with remaining parts taken from reference TRBV18 and TRBJ2-5, reads NAGVMQNPRHLVRRRGQEARLRCSPMKGHSHVYWYRQLPEEGLKFMVYLQKENIIDESGMPKERFSAEFPKEGPSILRIQQVVRGDSAAYFCASSPRGETQYFGPGTRLLVL.

J is TRBJ2-6 and V is TRBV24-1; D gene uncertain. The V and J ends lost 4 bases and 3 bases respectively, with 18 bases between them. There are 18 residues in the CDR3. The germline V gene has CDR1 KGHDR and CDR2 SFDVKD. In nucleotides, the CDR3 is TGTGCCACCAGTGACCCAGAGTTCCGGGCAGGTGGGGCCAACGTCCTGACTTTC. Translation gives CATSDPEFRAGGANVLTF.

DNA for the CDR3: TGTGCCATCAGTGGTTCCAATCAGCCCCAGCATTTT. It translates to CAISGSNQPQHF. The chain employs TRBV10-3 and TRBJ1-5, with D hard to call. Germline CDR1 and CDR2: ENHRY and SYGVKD. V dropped 4 bases and J dropped 3 bases, with 4 bases sitting between them. The CDR3 length is 12 residues.

This chain uses TRBV3-1 (or the pseudogene TRBV3-2) with TRBJ1-2; the D gene is possibly TRBD1 (6 bases). The CDR3 covers 13 residues. Between the trimmed V and J ends, which lost 1 base and 6 bases, there was a span of 9 bases. CDR1 is LGHDT, CDR2 YNNKEL, per germline (reference sequence). As DNA, the CDR3 is TGTGCCAGCAGCCAAGTCACAGGGAATGGCTACACCTTC. Its translation: CASSQVTGNGYTF.

V usage is TRBV14 and J usage is TRBJ1-6, with D possibly matching TRBD1 (6 bases). V lost 7 bases and J lost 0, with 19 bases in between. The CDR3 consists of 18 residues. Germline V gene data show CDR1 as SGHDN and CDR2 as FVKESK. The chain's CDR3 is CASILGTQSSSYNSPLHF. CDR3 sequence (DNA): TGTGCCAGCATCCTCGGGACACAGTCGAGCTCCTATAATTCACCCCTCCACTTT.

This clone was counted a few times. The chain recombines TRBV3-1 (or the pseudogene TRBV3-2) with TRBJ2-2; 7 bases align to TRBD2. There are 14 residues in the CDR3. Germline CDR1 LGHDT, CDR2 YNNKEL (reference sequence). V trimming: 6 bases; J trimming: 6 bases; junction bases outside the gene matches: 7. DNA of the CDR3: TGTGCCAGCAGTCCGAGCGGGACCGCCGGGGAGCTGTTTTTT. Translation gives CASSPSGTAGELFF.

The CDR3: CASSLDYQETYEQYF. The CDR3 DNA is TGTGCCAGCAGCTTGGATTATCAAGAAACCTACGAGCAGTACTTC. The chain employs TRBV5-8 and TRBJ2-7; D gene uncertain. The CDR3 is made up of 15 amino acids. Deletions cut 0 bases from V and 2 bases from J, with 12 bases between. The V gene's germline CDR1 is SGHTS and CDR2 YDEGEE.

DNA of the CDR3: TGCGCCAGCAGCCCCTTTAGCGGGAGAAATACAGATACGCAGTATTTT. Its protein product is CASSPFSGRNTDTQYF. V is TRBV5-1 and J is TRBJ2-3; 9 bases fit TRBD2. CDR1 is SGHRS and CDR2 is YFSETQ in the germline V gene. There are 16 residues in the CDR3. The V segment lost 4 bases and the J segment 3 bases; nucleotides outside the gene matches: 9.

The rearrangement joins TRBV5-1 to TRBJ2-3; TRBD1 agrees at 7 bases. Germline loops: CDR1 SGHRS, CDR2 YFSETQ. The CDR3 runs to 15 residues. With V trimmed by 1 base and J by 0 bases, 2 bases remained unmatched. The CDR3 spells CASSLYRGSTDTQYF. The CDR3 region has the DNA TGCGCCAGCAGCTTGTACAGGGGAAGCACAGATACGCAGTATTTT.

The rearrangement links TRBV10-3 to TRBJ2-3; D not resolved. Germline loops: CDR1 ENHRY, CDR2 SYGVKD. V lost 6 bases and J 2 bases, leaving 9 bases between the germline ends. The length of the CDR3 is 13 residues. The DNA for the CDR3 is TGTGCCATCAGAGTGATGGCCACAGATACGCAGTATTTT. Amino acid sequence: CAIRVMATDTQYF.